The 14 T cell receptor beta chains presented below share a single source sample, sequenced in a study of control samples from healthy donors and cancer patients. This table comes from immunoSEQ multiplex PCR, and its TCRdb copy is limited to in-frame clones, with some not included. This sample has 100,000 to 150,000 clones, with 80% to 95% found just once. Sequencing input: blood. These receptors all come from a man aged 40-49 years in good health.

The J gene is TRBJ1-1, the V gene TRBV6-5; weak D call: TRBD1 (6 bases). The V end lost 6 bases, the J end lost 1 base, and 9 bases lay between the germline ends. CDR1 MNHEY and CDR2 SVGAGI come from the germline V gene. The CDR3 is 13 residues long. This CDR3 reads CASSNRENTEAFF. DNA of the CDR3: TGTGCCAGCAGCAACAGGGAGAACACTGAAGCTTTCTTT.

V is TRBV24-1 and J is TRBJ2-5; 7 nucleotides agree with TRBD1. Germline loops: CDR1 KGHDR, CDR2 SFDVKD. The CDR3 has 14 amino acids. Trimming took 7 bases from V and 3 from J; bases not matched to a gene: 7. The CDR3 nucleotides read TGTGCCACCAGGCCGGGACAGTTAAAAGAGACCCAGTACTTC. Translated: CATRPGQLKETQYF.

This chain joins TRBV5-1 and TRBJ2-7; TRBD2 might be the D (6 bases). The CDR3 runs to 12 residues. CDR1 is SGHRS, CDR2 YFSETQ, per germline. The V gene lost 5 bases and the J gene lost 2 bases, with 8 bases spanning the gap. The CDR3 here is CASSSGTYEQYF. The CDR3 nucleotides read TGCGCCAGCAGTAGCGGAACCTACGAGCAGTACTTC.

The CDR3 sequence is CASSSTVGRGGSRDTQYF. Written as DNA, the CDR3 is TGTGCCAGCAGCTCGACAGTAGGTCGCGGGGGCTCCAGAGATACGCAGTATTTT. The chain carries TRBV9 and TRBJ2-3, with D maybe TRBD2 (7 bases). The CDR3 sequence is 18 residues long. Trimming removed 4 bases at V and 5 bases at J, with 26 bases between. Germline V gene data show CDR1 as SGDLS and CDR2 as YYNGEE.

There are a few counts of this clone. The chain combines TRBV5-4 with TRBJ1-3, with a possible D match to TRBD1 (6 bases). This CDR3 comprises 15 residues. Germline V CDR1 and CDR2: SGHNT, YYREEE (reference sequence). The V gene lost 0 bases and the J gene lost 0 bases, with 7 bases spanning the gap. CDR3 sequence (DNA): TGTGCCAGCAGCTTGGGGACAGTCTCTGGAAACACCATATATTTT. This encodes CASSLGTVSGNTIYF.

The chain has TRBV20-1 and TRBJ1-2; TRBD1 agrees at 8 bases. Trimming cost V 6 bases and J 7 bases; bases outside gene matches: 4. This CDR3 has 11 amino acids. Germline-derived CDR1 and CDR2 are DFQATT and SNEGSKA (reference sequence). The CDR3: CSARTGTGYTF. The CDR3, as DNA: TGCAGTGCAAGGACAGGGACTGGCTACACCTTC.

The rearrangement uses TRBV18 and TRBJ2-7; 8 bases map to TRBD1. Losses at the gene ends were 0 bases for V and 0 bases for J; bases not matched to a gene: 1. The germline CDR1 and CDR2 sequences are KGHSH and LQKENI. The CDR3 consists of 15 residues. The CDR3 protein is CASSPPGQASYEQYF. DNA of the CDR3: TGTGCCAGCTCACCACCGGGACAGGCCTCCTACGAGCAGTACTTC.

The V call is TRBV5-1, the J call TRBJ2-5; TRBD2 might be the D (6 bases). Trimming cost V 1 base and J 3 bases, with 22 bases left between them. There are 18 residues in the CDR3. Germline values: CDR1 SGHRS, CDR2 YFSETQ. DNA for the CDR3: TGCGCCAGCAGCTTGCTGGGTCGACTAGTTTTCCCTGAAGAGACCCAGTACTTC. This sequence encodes CASSLLGRLVFPEETQYF.

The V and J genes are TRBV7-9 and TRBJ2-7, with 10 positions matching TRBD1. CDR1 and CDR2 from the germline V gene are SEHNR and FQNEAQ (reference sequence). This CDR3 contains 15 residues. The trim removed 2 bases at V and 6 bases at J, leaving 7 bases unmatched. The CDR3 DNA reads TGTGCCAGCAGCTTATTCGAGACAGGGGGCGCCGAGCAGTACTTC. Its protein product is CASSLFETGGAEQYF.

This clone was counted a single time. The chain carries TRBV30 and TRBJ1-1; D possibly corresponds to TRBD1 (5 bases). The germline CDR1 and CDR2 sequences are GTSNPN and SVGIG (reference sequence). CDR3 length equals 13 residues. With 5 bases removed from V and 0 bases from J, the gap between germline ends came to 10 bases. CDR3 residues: CAWQGAVNTEAFF. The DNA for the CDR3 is TGTGCCTGGCAAGGGGCCGTGAACACTGAAGCTTTCTTT.

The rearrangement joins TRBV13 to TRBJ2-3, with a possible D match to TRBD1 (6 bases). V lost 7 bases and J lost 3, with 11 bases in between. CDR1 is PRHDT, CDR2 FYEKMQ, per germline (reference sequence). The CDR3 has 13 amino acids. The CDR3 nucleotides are TGTGCCAGCACCCAGGGGCGAACAGATACGCAGTATTTT. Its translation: CASTQGRTDTQYF.

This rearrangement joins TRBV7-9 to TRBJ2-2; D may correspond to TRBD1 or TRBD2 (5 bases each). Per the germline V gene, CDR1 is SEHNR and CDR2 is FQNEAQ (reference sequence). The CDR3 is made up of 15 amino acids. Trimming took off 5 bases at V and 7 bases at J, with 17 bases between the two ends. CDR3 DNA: TGTGCCAGCAGCCCTAAAAGCAGGGAGAGCGGGGAGCTGTTTTTT. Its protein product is CASSPKSRESGELFF.

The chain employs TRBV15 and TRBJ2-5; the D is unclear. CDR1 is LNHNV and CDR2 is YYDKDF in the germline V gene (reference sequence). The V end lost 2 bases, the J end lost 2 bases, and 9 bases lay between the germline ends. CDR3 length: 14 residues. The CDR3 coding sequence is TGTGCCACCAGCAGAAATCCAGTTCAAGAGACCCAGTACTTC. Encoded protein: CATSRNPVQETQYF.

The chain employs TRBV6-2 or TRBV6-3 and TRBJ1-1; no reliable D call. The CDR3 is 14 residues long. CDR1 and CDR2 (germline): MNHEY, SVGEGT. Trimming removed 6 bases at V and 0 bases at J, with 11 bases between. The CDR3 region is CASSPRTLNTEAFF. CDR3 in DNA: TGTGCCAGCAGCCCCAGGACCTTGAACACTGAAGCTTTCTTT.